This T cell receptor (beta chain) was profiled in a study of beta chain features in type 1 diabetes. This clone was picked up a small number of times. Antigen unknown. Study-wide results and caveats: People with Type 1 diabetes carried modestly yet significantly shorter TCRB CDR3s in all four CD4+ subsets.

TCRB transcripts that were expressed got sequenced, as all of the isolated RNA had been reverse transcribed. TCRdb keeps only in-frame clones here, not all; method: immunoSEQ multiplex PCR. The table includes under 300,000 clones, over 11% detected once. V gave up 4 bases and J gave up 4 bases, with 12 bases separating them. Germline CDR1 SQVTM, CDR2 ANQGSEA. CDR3 size: 13 residues. The material sequenced was naive CD4+ T cells from blood. This clonotype originated in a man aged 30 to 39 with type 1 diabetes. This chain links TRBV29-1 with TRBJ2-3; maybe TRBD2 (6 bases). The CDR3 nucleotides read TGCAGCGTTGCTGGGGGGTTACCAGATACGCAGTATTTT. Its protein is CSVAGGLPDTQYF.